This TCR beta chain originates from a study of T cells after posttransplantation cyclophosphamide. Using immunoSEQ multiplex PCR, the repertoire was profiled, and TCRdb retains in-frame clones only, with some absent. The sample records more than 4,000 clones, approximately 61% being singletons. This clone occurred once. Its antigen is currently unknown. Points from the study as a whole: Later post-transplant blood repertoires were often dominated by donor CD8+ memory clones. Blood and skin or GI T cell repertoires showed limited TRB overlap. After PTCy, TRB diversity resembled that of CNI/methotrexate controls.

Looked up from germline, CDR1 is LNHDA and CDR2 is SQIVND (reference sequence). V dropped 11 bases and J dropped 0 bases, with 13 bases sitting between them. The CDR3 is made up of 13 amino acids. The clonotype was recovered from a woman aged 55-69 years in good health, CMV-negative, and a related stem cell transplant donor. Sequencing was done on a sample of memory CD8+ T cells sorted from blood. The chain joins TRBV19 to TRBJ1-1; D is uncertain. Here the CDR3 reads CAVLDMMNTEAFF. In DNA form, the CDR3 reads TGTGCCGTACTCGACATGATGAACACTGAAGCTTTCTTT.